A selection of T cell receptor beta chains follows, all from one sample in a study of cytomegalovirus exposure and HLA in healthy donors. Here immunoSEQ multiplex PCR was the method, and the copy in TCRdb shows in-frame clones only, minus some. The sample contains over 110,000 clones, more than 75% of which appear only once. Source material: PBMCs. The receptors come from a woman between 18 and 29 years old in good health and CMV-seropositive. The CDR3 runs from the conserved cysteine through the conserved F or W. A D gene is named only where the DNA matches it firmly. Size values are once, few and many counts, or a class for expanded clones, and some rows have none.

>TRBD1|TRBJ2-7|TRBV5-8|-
CASSPGQGPRSYEQYF
TGTGCCAGCAGCCCGGGACAGGGCCCAAGGTCCTACGAGCAGTACTTC
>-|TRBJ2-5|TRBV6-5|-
CASSYGGVQETQYF
TGTGCCAGCAGTTACGGCGGGGTACAAGAGACCCAGTACTTC
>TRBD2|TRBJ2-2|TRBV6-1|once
CASSEGTSSGELFF
TGTGCCAGCAGTGAAGGGACTAGTTCGGGGGAGCTGTTTTTT
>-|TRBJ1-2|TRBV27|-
CASSFRQGGGGYTF
TGTGCCAGCAGTTTCCGCCAGGGCGGGGGTGGCTACACCTTC
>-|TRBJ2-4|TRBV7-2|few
CASSPQPRLYKNIQYF
TGTGCCAGCAGCCCACAACCACGACTTTACAAAAACATTCAGTACTTC
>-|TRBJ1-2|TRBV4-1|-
CATAGNYGYTF
TGCGCCACCGCAGGGAACTATGGCTACACCTTC
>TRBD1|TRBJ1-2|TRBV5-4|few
CASSVAGGNYGYTF
TGTGCCAGCAGCGTCGCAGGGGGGAACTATGGCTACACCTTC
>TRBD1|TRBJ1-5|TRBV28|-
CASSLHRGQPQHF
TGTGCCAGCAGTTTACACAGGGGGCAGCCCCAGCATTTT
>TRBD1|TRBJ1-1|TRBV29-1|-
CSVPGQAEAEAFF
TGCAGCGTCCCGGGACAGGCTGAGGCTGAAGCTTTCTTT
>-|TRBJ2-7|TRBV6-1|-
CAVSEVHEQYF
TGTGCGGTTTCGGAGGTCCATGAGCAGTACTTC
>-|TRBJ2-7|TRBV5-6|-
CASSAEVGGPSYEQYF
TGTGCCAGCAGCGCTGAGGTTGGAGGACCTTCCTACGAGCAGTACTTC
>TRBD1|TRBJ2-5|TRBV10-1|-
CASSLGTEETQYF
TGCGCCAGCAGTCTTGGGACAGAAGAGACCCAGTACTTC
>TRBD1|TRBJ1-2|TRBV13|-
CASRFAGQYYGYTF
TGTGCCAGCAGATTCGCGGGACAGTACTATGGCTACACCTTC
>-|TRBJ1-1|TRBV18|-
CASSPGSNTEAFF
TGTGCCAGCTCCCCGGGATCTAACACTGAAGCTTTCTTT
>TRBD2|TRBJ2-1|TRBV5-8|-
CASSRLAGTTNEQFF
TGTGCCAGCAGCCGCCTAGCGGGGACCACCAATGAGCAGTTCTTC
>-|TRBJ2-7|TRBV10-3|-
CAISEFGGDTTYEQYF
TGTGCCATCAGTGAGTTCGGGGGAGACACGACCTACGAGCAGTACTTC
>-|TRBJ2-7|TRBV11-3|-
CASSLDPGYEQYF
TGTGCCAGCAGCTTAGATCCGGGGTACGAGCAGTACTTC
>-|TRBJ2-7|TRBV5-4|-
CASSLAGDSYEQYF
TGTGCCAGCAGCTTGGCAGGGGATTCGTACGAGCAGTACTTC
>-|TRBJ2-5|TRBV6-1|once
CASDQVQETQYF
TGTGCCAGCGACCAGGTCCAAGAGACCCAGTACTTC